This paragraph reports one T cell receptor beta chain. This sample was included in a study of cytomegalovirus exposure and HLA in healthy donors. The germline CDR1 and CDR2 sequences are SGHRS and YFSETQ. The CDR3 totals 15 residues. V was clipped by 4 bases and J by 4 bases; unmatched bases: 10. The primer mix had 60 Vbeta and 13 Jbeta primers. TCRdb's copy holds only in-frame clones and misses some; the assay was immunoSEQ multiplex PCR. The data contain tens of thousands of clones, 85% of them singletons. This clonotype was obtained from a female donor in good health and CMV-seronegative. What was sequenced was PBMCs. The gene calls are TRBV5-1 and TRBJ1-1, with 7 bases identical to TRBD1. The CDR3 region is CASSTVTGRTTEAFF. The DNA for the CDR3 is TGCGCCAGCAGCACTGTGACAGGGCGGACCACTGAAGCTTTCTTT.